A single sample gave rise to the 10 T cell receptor beta chains below, sequenced in a study of CD8+CD57+ T cells in acquired aplastic anemia. Patients selected for sequencing had displayed CD8+CD57+ cell expansion by flow cytometry. TCR beta VDJ and CDR3 were profiled, and genomic DNA was the template. Each CDR3 protein is one row after TCRdb ran MiXCR on the reads. The table shows around 150,000 distinct CDR3 sequences, with 65% to 75% occurring only once. Sequencing was done on a sample of sorted CD4+, CD8+, or CD8+CD57+ T cells (not recorded which) from PBMCs. These receptors originate from a human donor with aplastic anemia.

V and J are TRBV7-8 and TRBJ1-5, with TRBD1 identical over 8 bases. Trimming took 5 bases from V and 8 from J; bases not matched to a gene: 11. The CDR3 spans 15 residues. CDR1 and CDR2 from the germline V gene are SGHVS and FQNEAQ. Written as DNA, the CDR3 is TGTGCCAGCAGCCCCGGGGGCGGACAGGGAGAGCCCCAGCATTTT. Amino acids: CASSPGGGQGEPQHF. The entire variable domain, with the rest obtained from reference TRBV7-8 and TRBJ1-5, is as follows: GAGVSQSPRYKVAKRGQDVALRCDPISGHVSLFWYQQALGQGPEFLTYFQNEAQLDKSGLPSDRFFAERPEGSVSTLKIQRTQQEDSAVYLCASSPGGGQGEPQHFGDGTRLSIL.

The chain has TRBV2 and TRBJ2-1; D possibly corresponds to TRBD2 (6 bases). Trimming took off 7 bases at V and 6 bases at J, with 16 bases between the two ends. The CDR3 length is 14 residues. Germline assignment: CDR1 SNHLY and CDR2 FYNNEI. The CDR3 DNA reads as TGTGCCAGCAATACCGGGACTCAGGGCAATGAGCAGTTCTTC. Translation gives CASNTGTQGNEQFF.

J is TRBJ2-3 and V is TRBV7-2; D perhaps matches TRBD2 (6 bases). Germline V gives CDR1 SGHTA, CDR2 FQGNSA. This CDR3 region has 15 residues. V was cut by 8 bases and J by 0 bases, with 15 bases left in between. CDR3 coding DNA: TGTGCCAGCCGCACACCGGGACTTAGCACAGATACGCAGTATTTT. This sequence encodes CASRTPGLSTDTQYF.

The genes are TRBV2 and TRBJ2-1, with D tentatively TRBD1 (6 bases). CDR1 and CDR2 from the germline V gene are SNHLY and FYNNEI. This CDR3 is built from 12 residues. V lost 10 bases, J lost 6 bases, and 13 bases lay in between. The CDR3 sequence is CAISDSANEQFF. The CDR3 DNA reads as TGTGCCATCTCGGACAGTGCCAATGAGCAGTTCTTC.

The chain combines TRBV7-9 with TRBJ1-5, with D perhaps matching TRBD1 (5 bases). V lost 5 bases, J lost 11 bases, and 19 bases lay in between. The CDR3 extends over 14 amino acids. Germline lookup yields CDR1 SEHNR and CDR2 FQNEAQ (reference sequence). Written as DNA, the CDR3 is TGTGCCAGCAGCGCGACAGAAGGACGGGCAGCCCAGCATTTT. Translated: CASSATEGRAAQHF.

The chain employs TRBV2 and TRBJ2-2, with TRBD1 identical over 11 bases. Germline lookup yields CDR1 SNHLY and CDR2 FYNNEI. The CDR3 spans 16 residues. V shed 6 bases, J shed 1 base, and the junction held 4 bases outside the gene matches. The CDR3 DNA is TGTGCCAGCAGGGGGACAGGGGGGCGGAACACCGGGGAGCTGTTTTTT. This gives the protein CASRGTGGRNTGELFF.

The chain carries TRBV5-1 and TRBJ1-6; no definite D call. CDR3 size: 14 residues. V lost 0 bases and J lost 7, with 8 bases in between. Germline V gene data show CDR1 as SGHRS and CDR2 as YFSETQ. The DNA for the CDR3 is TGCGCCAGCAGCTTGGAGAGCGGGAATTCACCCCTCCACTTT. Encoded protein: CASSLESGNSPLHF.

The chain links TRBV2 to TRBJ2-7; D is possibly TRBD2 (6 bases). Looked up from germline, CDR1 is SNHLY and CDR2 is FYNNEI. With 1 base removed from V and 0 bases from J, the gap between germline ends came to 10 bases. This CDR3 has 15 amino acids. CDR3 bases: TGTGCCAGCAGTGAAGTACTAGCTGCCTCCTACGAGCAGTACTTC. The encoded protein is CASSEVLAASYEQYF.

This clonotype was counted at least ten times. The chain has TRBV5-1 and TRBJ2-7, with unresolved D. V lost 3 bases, J lost 2 bases, and 9 bases lay in between. The CDR3 consists of 13 residues. CDR1 is SGHRS and CDR2 is YFSETQ in the germline V gene. The CDR3 is CASSYSTTYEQYF. The CDR3 DNA sequence: TGCGCCAGCAGCTACAGCACAACCTACGAGCAGTACTTC.

The chain combines TRBV2 with TRBJ2-5, with TRBD1 matching over 7 bases. Judging by the DNA end, TRBJ2-7 fits better; the J call may be wrong. The CDR3 is 14 residues long. Germline values: CDR1 SNHLY, CDR2 FYNNEI. The DNA for the CDR3 is TGTGCCAGCAGCCCGGGACAGAACTTATACGAGCAGTACTTC. It specifies CASSPGQNLYEQYF.